These 20 T cell receptor beta chains were all obtained from the same sample, sequenced in a study of blood T cell repertoires in COVID-19. TCRdb keeps only in-frame clones here, not all; method: immunoSEQ multiplex PCR. Of about 70,000 clones listed, roughly 86% are singletons. Source material: peripheral blood. The receptors derive from a woman aged 55-70 years with acute or convalescent COVID-19.

V gene TRBV30 combines with J gene TRBJ2-3, with 8 nucleotides matching TRBD2. V lost 5 bases and J lost 2; bases outside the gene matches: 3. Per the germline V gene, CDR1 is GTSNPN and CDR2 is SVGIG (reference sequence). CDR3 length equals 13 residues. The CDR3 loop is CAWRGGFTDTQYF. The CDR3, as DNA: TGTGCCTGGCGGGGGGGCTTCACAGATACGCAGTATTTT.

In this sample, this clone turned up once. V gene TRBV6-2 or TRBV6-3 combines with J gene TRBJ2-1, with D possibly matching TRBD2 (5 bases). This CDR3 contains 13 residues. Germline CDR1 MNHEY, CDR2 SVGEGT. V shed 2 bases and J shed 10 bases, with 12 bases lying between them. CDR3 amino acids: CASSYTKSGEQFF. The CDR3 bases are TGTGCCAGCAGTTACACCAAATCGGGGGAGCAGTTCTTC.

The V call is TRBV2, the J call TRBJ2-7; maybe TRBD2 (5 bases). CDR3 length: 15 amino acids. Deletions cut 5 bases from V and 1 base from J, with 15 bases between. Germline CDR1 and CDR2: SNHLY and FYNNEI. The CDR3 nucleotides are TGTGCCAGCAGTTCCGACCCCCCGGGGTCCTACGAGCAGTACTTC. Its protein product is CASSSDPPGSYEQYF.

The V call is TRBV3-1 (or the pseudogene TRBV3-2), the J call TRBJ2-1; weak D call: TRBD2 (7 bases). This CDR3 comprises 14 residues. V was shortened by 1 base and J by 10 bases, with 14 bases between the two germline ends. Germline V gives CDR1 LGHDT, CDR2 YNNKEL (reference sequence). The CDR3 coding sequence is TGTGCCAGCAGCCAAGGGGGGGGCCACGGCGAGCAGTTCTTC. Residues: CASSQGGGHGEQFF.

This clone was seen a single time. The gene calls are TRBV6-1 and TRBJ2-3, with unresolved D. The germline V gene encodes CDR1 MNHNS and CDR2 SASEGT. Deletions cut 2 bases from V and 0 bases from J, with 6 bases between. CDR3 length: 14 amino acids. CDR3: CASSESYSTDTQYF. CDR3 DNA: TGTGCCAGCAGTGAATCTTATAGCACAGATACGCAGTATTTT.

The CDR3 bases are TGTGCCAGCAGCGATTCGACAGGGGGCTATGAGCAGTTCTTC. Amino acid sequence: CASSDSTGGYEQFF. This chain joins TRBV9 and TRBJ2-1, with TRBD1 identical over 10 bases. V lost 3 bases and J lost 8; bases outside the gene matches: 5. The CDR3 totals 14 residues. Germline-derived CDR1 and CDR2 are SGDLS and YYNGEE. Full variable domain (remainder filled in from reference TRBV9 and TRBJ2-1): DSGVTQTPKHLITATGQRVTLRCSPRSGDLSVYWYQQSLDQGLQFLIQYYNGEERAKGNILERFSAQQFPDLHSELNLSSLELGDSALYFCASSDSTGGYEQFFGPGTRLTVL.

This clone was detected only a few times. The rearrangement joins TRBV7-9 to TRBJ2-3; possible D gene TRBD1, 7 bases. Germline V gene lookup returns CDR1 SEHNR and CDR2 FQNEAQ (reference sequence). V gave up 5 bases and J gave up 0 bases, with 12 bases separating them. The CDR3 covers 15 residues. Here the CDR3 DNA reads TGTGCCAGCAGCCAACAGGGGACTAGCACAGATACGCAGTATTTT. Amino acid sequence: CASSQQGTSTDTQYF. Looking up the rest from reference TRBV7-9 and TRBJ2-3 gives the full variable domain: DTGVSQNPRHKITKRGQNVTFRCDPISEHNRLYWYRQTLGQGPEFLTYFQNEAQLEKSRLLSDRFSAERPKGSFSTLEIQRTEQGDSAMYLCASSQQGTSTDTQYFGPGTRLTVL.

This clone appeared once. The rearrangement joins TRBV5-5 to TRBJ1-2, with D perhaps TRBD1 (6 bases). The CDR3 is 15 amino acids. Germline V gene lookup returns CDR1 SGHKS and CDR2 YYEKEE (reference sequence). Trimming took 4 bases from V and 3 from J, leaving 16 bases between them. The CDR3: CASSPRGGADYGYTF. The DNA of the CDR3 is TGTGCCAGCAGCCCCCGTGGGGGCGCCGACTATGGCTACACCTTC.

V usage is TRBV27 and J usage is TRBJ2-1, with D unclear. This CDR3 contains 14 residues. Germline V gives CDR1 MNHEY, CDR2 SMNVEV (reference sequence). V lost 7 bases to trimming and J lost 6 bases, with 16 bases between them. This chain's CDR3 is CASTITPGFNEQFF. CDR3 coding DNA: TGTGCCAGCACCATCACCCCGGGTTTCAATGAGCAGTTCTTC.

This CDR3 reads CAISGPGQGVNYGYTF. CDR3 sequence (DNA): TGTGCCATCAGTGGTCCCGGACAGGGGGTTAACTATGGCTACACCTTC. The genes are TRBV10-3 and TRBJ1-2, with 10 bases lining up with TRBD1. The junction had 6 bases not matched to a gene; V was cut back by 4 bases and J by 1 base. Germline V gives CDR1 ENHRY, CDR2 SYGVKD. The CDR3 is 16 amino acids.

This chain connects TRBV29-1 to TRBJ1-1, with TRBD1 as a possible D gene (5 bases). The germline V gene encodes CDR1 SQVTM and CDR2 ANQGSEA. V was clipped by 7 bases and J by 4 bases, with 13 bases between them. The CDR3 has 12 amino acids. CDR3 sequence reads: CSASGIATEAFF. The CDR3 DNA reads as TGCAGCGCATCAGGGATCGCCACTGAAGCTTTCTTT. Looking up the rest from reference TRBV29-1 and TRBJ1-1 gives the full variable domain: SAVISQKPSRDICQRGTSLTIQCQVDSQVTMMFWYRQQPGQSLTLIATANQGSEATYESGFVIDKFPISRPNLTFSTLTVSNMSPEDSSIYLCSASGIATEAFFGQGTRLTVV.

This sequence joins TRBV5-8 and TRBJ1-5, with a weak D call TRBD1 (5 bases). From germline, CDR1 is SGHTS and CDR2 YDEGEE. The CDR3 runs 16 residues. The V end lost 4 bases, the J end lost 8 bases, and 22 bases lay between the germline ends. DNA of the CDR3: TGTGCCAGCAGCCTGGGAAGCAAAGGGGTTAAAAAGCCCCAGCATTTT. Translating gives CASSLGSKGVKKPQHF.

V usage is TRBV19 and J usage is TRBJ1-5, with D possibly TRBD1 on 5 matching bases. V shed 1 base and J shed 6 bases, with 7 bases lying between them. Germline V gene lookup returns CDR1 LNHDA and CDR2 SQIVND (reference sequence). CDR3 length: 13 residues. The CDR3 bases are TGTGCCAGTAGTATAGGGACAACTCAGCCCCAGCATTTT. It yields the protein CASSIGTTQPQHF.

The CDR3 DNA is TGCGCCAGCAGCCAAGTAGTGAACACTGAAGCTTTCTTT. This codes for CASSQVVNTEAFF. The genes are TRBV4-1 and TRBJ1-1; unclear D gene. V was cut by 1 base and J by 0 bases, with 3 bases left in between. This CDR3 is built from 13 residues. Germline values: CDR1 MGHRA, CDR2 YSYEKL.

The chain couples TRBV7-2 to TRBJ2-4, with 9 bases fitting TRBD1. The CDR3 extends over 16 amino acids. Germline CDR1 reads SGHTA; CDR2 reads FQGNSA. J gave up 6 bases and V 1 base, and 7 bases lay outside the gene matches. This chain's CDR3 is CASSLGDRAWGNIQYF. DNA of the CDR3: TGTGCCAGCAGCTTAGGGGACAGGGCTTGGGGAAACATTCAGTACTTC.

The chain joins TRBV5-4 to TRBJ2-7; 7 bases align to TRBD1. Losses at the gene ends were 3 bases for V and 3 bases for J; bases not matched to a gene: 3. This CDR3 comprises 13 residues. CDR1 and CDR2 from the germline V gene are SGHNT and YYREEE (reference sequence). This CDR3 is CASSSGQRYEQYF. The DNA for the CDR3 is TGTGCCAGCAGCTCGGGACAGCGCTACGAGCAGTACTTC.

V and J are TRBV9 and TRBJ1-3; D not certain. The germline V and J ends were trimmed by 4 bases and 0 bases, with 8 bases remaining between them. The CDR3 is made up of 14 amino acids. Germline V CDR1 and CDR2: SGDLS, YYNGEE. CDR3 DNA sequence: TGTGCCAGCAGCCATACAGACTCTGGAAACACCATATATTTT. Translating gives CASSHTDSGNTIYF.

The chain links TRBV3-1 (or the pseudogene TRBV3-2) to TRBJ1-2; possibly TRBD1 for D (5 bases). The germline gives CDR1 LGHDT, CDR2 YNNKEL (reference sequence). Trimming took off 0 bases at V and 8 bases at J, with 16 bases between the two ends. The CDR3 is 15 residues long. The CDR3 coding sequence is TGTGCCAGCAGCCAAGAGGGGCAGCCCTCGGTAGGCTACACCTTC. Translating it yields CASSQEGQPSVGYTF.

The chain joins TRBV7-8 to TRBJ2-2; D gene ambiguous. Germline V gene lookup returns CDR1 SGHVS and CDR2 FQNEAQ. The CDR3 runs to 15 residues. The germline V and J ends were trimmed by 4 bases and 4 bases, with 13 bases remaining between them. The CDR3 DNA follows: TGTGCCAGCAGCTCGAGGCACGATTCCACCGGGGAGCTGTTTTTT. It encodes CASSSRHDSTGELFF. Drawing the rest from reference TRBV7-8 and TRBJ2-2, the complete variable domain is GAGVSQSPRYKVAKRGQDVALRCDPISGHVSLFWYQQALGQGPEFLTYFQNEAQLDKSGLPSDRFFAERPEGSVSTLKIQRTQQEDSAVYLCASSSRHDSTGELFFGEGSRLTVL.

The gene calls are TRBV28 and TRBJ1-2; 9 nucleotides align to TRBD1. From germline, CDR1 is MDHEN and CDR2 SYDVKM. V lost 5 bases to trimming and J lost 4 bases; unmatched junction nucleotides: 5. The CDR3 has 14 amino acids. CDR3 in DNA: TGTGCCAGCAGTCCGGGGGACAGGGCCTATGGCTACACCTTC. Translating it yields CASSPGDRAYGYTF.